This T cell receptor beta chain was retrieved from a study of blood T cell repertoires in COVID-19. The protocol was immunoSEQ multiplex PCR, while the TCRdb copy is restricted to in-frame clones and leaves out a portion. The table records around 250,000 clones, 82% of them present only once. Trimming left V 4 bases short and J 7 bases short, with 19 bases between. This CDR3 contains 15 residues. CDR1 and CDR2 (germline): ENHRY, SYGVKD. Exposed participants encountered a COVID-19 case during the 2 weeks preceding study entry. The rearrangement joins TRBV10-3 to TRBJ1-2; D uncertain. Sequences were obtained from PBMCs or T cells enriched from blood (not recorded which). The receptor's source is a man between 35 and 55 years old who had been exposed to COVID-19. The CDR3: CAISVLPGLRGGYTF. DNA of the CDR3: TGTGCCATCAGTGTTTTGCCCGGTTTAAGAGGTGGCTACACCTTC.